This T cell receptor beta chain came from a study of OX40 agonist ivuxolimab in advanced cancers. Study-level background: Intravenous ivuxolimab at 0.01 to 10 mg/kg was given to patients every 2 weeks. Three dose-escalation patients had partial responses: one with hepatocellular carcinoma and two with cutaneous melanoma.

Study-wide results and caveats: Normalized expansion of T-cell clones was also low for some nonresponders. Both blood CD4+ and CD8+ T cells showed clonal growth by week 6 at 0.1 to 3.0 mg/kg.

Germline CDR1 is SGHVS and CDR2 is FNYEAQ. Trimming took 2 bases from V and 4 from J, leaving 8 bases between them. There are 13 residues in the CDR3. Only in-frame clones appear in the TCRdb table, and some are missing; sequencing was by immunoSEQ multiplex PCR. The sample lists tens of thousands of clones; around four fifths were seen once. Comments on this clone: Its antigen remains unidentified.

Sequencing used CD4+ or CD8+ T cells sorted from blood, obtained in a trial of the OX40 agonist ivuxolimab. This clonotype was sampled from an adult with an advanced solid tumor such as melanoma, head and neck, liver or kidney cancer. The genes are TRBV7-6 and TRBJ1-1, with D unclear. The CDR3 coding sequence is TGTGCCAGCAGCTTAAGCGGATTCACTGAAGCTTTCTTT. Protein product: CASSLSGFTEAFF.